The present TCR beta chain was sequenced within a study of CD4 T cells in relation to SARS-CoV-2 and coronaviruses (dated by TCRdb to about 2021). In the study overall: The ViraFEST assay cultured PBMCs with antigen for nine to eleven days, then sequenced TCR beta CDR3s to find antigen-specific clonal expansions. For other donors in the study, expansion assays were sequenced with a different, Illumina-based TCR-beta assay. Patient-derived lymphoblastoid cell lines were used to map the HLA restriction of shared crossreactive spike epitopes. The Adaptive Biotechnologies TCR-sequencing kit was used for samples from three pre-COVID donors and for the naive versus memory experiments, whereas the other data were Illumina-based. The study assessed, at the TCR clonotype level, memory CD4+ T cell crossreactivity between SARS-CoV-2 and common cold coronavirus spike proteins. An HIV-1 Nef peptide pool or a culture without peptide was used as the negative reference condition.

CD4+ T cells from unexposed donors were collected before the COVID-19 pandemic (2011-2018). The EasySep CD4+ T cell isolation kit was used to isolate CD4+ T cells once the cultures had run for ten to eleven days. As far as cell numbers permitted, CD4+ T cells from unexposed donors were tested for reactivity against SARS-CoV-2 S and N as well as four spike pools from common cold coronaviruses. PBMCs were cultured at 1.5 million to 2 million per well in IMDM supplemented with roughly 5% human AB serum and about 9.2 IU/ml IL-2. Half of the culture medium was replaced with fresh IL-2-containing medium on days 3 and 7. In general, every peptide culture condition was set up in three replicate wells. Leukapheresis product for the unexposed donors was purchased commercially. Ficoll-Paque PLUS gradient centrifugation was used to isolate PBMCs from leukapheresis product or whole blood. PBMCs were either used fresh in the expansion assay or cryopreserved at -140 degrees C. The QIAamp Micro DNA Kit was used to extract genomic DNA from the CD4+ T cells.

Library preparation was by the immunoSEQ multiplex PCR assay. Processing in the source paper ran as follows. Preprocessing removed nonproductive sequences and CDR3s not starting with C, not ending with F or W, or shorter than 7 amino acids. Antigen-specific clonotypes were called with the MANAFEST web app on the basis of expansion relative to the reference and to other culture wells. A clone was considered positive if significant expansion relative to the reference culture was observed in 2 of 3 replicate wells at an FDR below 0.05. To be called positive, a clone also had to show significant expansion compared with every other tandem well and an odds ratio greater than 5. After three terminal residues were trimmed from each end, CDR3 homology was quantified as pairwise Levenshtein distance using the stringdist R package. The source is immuneACCESS, and TCRdb retained only in-frame sequences with V and J called. Part of the clones is not carried over; for the studies checked, unresolved V genes explain less than half of this, and the remainder is unexplained. Clone size and V and J calls were adopted from that table, with D and trimming inferred from the DNA. In this sample the table shows under 25,000 clones, about 72% of which occur a single time. Roughly 14% of the sample goes to the ten largest clones.

What the research found in general, with its limitations: Significantly weaker SARS-CoV-2-driven expansion was shown by crossreactive clones than by monoreactive clones, consistent with antigenic imprinting. No donor contributed both pre-pandemic and post-infection samples, which limited tracing the source of pre-existing responses. Roughly 64% of donors had memory CD4+ clonotypes that crossrecognized SARS-CoV-2 and at least one common cold coronavirus spike. Small numbers of patients and of tested TCRs were a limitation of the study. Crossreactivity analysis centred on spike protein, so crossreactivity against other viral proteins was not assessed.

Comment on this clone: Its antigen is still unknown. Base qualities are not recorded, but no much larger clone differs from it by a single base.

Including the terminal cysteine and phenylalanine, the CDR3 comprises 15 residues. The sequence is cut down to CDR3 DNA, 45 bases in frame from base 1. CDR1 and CDR2 (SGHRS, YFSETQ) derive from the germline V gene. V is pruned by 2 bases and J by 4 bases, leaving 4 bases of the junction without a gene match. The origin of this receptor is a human donor in good health. Sequencing used CD4+ T cells from PBMCs, cultured in vitro. The V gene is TRBV5-1 and the J gene is TRBJ2-1; a stretch of 9 junction bases matches TRBD2. The CDR3 is CASSFPSGTYNEQFF. Read as DNA, the sequence is TGCGCCAGCAGCTTCCCTAGCGGGACATACAATGAGCAGTTCTTC.